This T cell receptor (beta chain) emerged from a study of siplizumab effects on memory and regulatory T cells. Overall study findings and caveats: A major contribution to the alloresponse seemed to be made by naive T cells, which seemed more diverse than memory cells. Roughly 75-97% of proliferating clones (CD4+ or CD8+) could not be assigned a naive or memory phenotype.

With regard to this clone: The antigen remains undetermined.

The protocol was immunoSEQ multiplex PCR, while the TCRdb copy is restricted to in-frame clones and leaves out a portion. The sample consists of about 80,000 clones, approximately 95% of them appearing once. Germline CDR1 MGHRA, CDR2 YSYEKL. The CDR3 loop spans 15 amino acids. Trimming removed 2 bases from V and 1 base from J; junction bases left unmatched: 4. Sample: CD8+ T cells sorted from blood. J is TRBJ1-1 and V is TRBV4-1; 7 bases are a match to TRBD1. This TCR was sampled from a human donor in good health. Written as DNA, the CDR3 is TGCGCCAGCAGCCAACATGACAGGGAGAACACTGAAGCTTTCTTT. It codes for CASSQHDRENTEAFF.